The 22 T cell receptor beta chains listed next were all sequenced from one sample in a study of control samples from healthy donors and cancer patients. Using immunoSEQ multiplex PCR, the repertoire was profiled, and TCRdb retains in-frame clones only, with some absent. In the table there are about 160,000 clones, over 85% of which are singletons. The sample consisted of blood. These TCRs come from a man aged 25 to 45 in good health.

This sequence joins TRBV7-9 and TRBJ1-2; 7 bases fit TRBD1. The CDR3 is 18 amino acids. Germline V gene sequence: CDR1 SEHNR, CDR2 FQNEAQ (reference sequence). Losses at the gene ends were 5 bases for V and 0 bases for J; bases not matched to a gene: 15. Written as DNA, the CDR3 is TGTGCCAGCAGCCAAACAGGGGAAGGACCTTTTACTAACTATGGCTACACCTTC. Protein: CASSQTGEGPFTNYGYTF.

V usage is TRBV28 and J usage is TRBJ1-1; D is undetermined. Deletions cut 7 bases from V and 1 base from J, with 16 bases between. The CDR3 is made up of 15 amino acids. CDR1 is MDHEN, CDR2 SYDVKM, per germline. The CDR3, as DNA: TGTGCCAGCACCGCGGCCCTTACCCAGAACACTGAAGCTTTCTTT. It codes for CASTAALTQNTEAFF. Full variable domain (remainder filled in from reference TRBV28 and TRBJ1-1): DVKVTQSSRYLVKRTGEKVFLECVQDMDHENMFWYRQDPGLGLRLIYFSYDVKMKEKGDIPEGYSVSREKKERFSLILESASTNQTSMYLCASTAALTQNTEAFFGQGTRLTVV.

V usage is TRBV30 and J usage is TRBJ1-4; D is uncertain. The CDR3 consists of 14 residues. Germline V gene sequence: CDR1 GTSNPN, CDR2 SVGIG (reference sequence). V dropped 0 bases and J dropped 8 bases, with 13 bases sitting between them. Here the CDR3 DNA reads TGTGCCTGGAGTGTACCTCCCCTGACCGAAAAACTGTTTTTT. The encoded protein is CAWSVPPLTEKLFF.

The CDR3 region is CASSSQGISYGYTF. The DNA for the CDR3 is TGTGCCAGCAGCTCACAGGGAATCAGCTATGGCTACACCTTC. V is TRBV5-4 and J is TRBJ1-2; D perhaps matches TRBD1 (6 bases). CDR3 length: 14 residues. V was cut by 3 bases and J by 4 bases, with 13 bases left in between. Germline V CDR1 and CDR2: SGHNT, YYREEE (reference sequence).

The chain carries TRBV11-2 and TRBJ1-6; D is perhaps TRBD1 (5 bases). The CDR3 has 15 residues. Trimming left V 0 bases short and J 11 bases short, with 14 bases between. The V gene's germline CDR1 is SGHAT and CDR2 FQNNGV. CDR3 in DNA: TGTGCCAGCAGCTTAGATCTGGCAGGGTCGGCACCCCTCCACTTT. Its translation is CASSLDLAGSAPLHF.

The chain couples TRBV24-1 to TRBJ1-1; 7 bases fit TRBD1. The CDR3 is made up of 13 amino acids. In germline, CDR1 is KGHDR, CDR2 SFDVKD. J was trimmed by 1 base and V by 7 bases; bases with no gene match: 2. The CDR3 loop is CATRRQGNTEAFF. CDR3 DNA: TGTGCCACCAGAAGACAGGGGAACACTGAAGCTTTCTTT.

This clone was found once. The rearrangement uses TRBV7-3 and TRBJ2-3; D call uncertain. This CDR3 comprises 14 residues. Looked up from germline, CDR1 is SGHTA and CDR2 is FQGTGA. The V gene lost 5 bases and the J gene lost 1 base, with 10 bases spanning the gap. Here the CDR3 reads CASSPGPRTDTQYF. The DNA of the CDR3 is TGTGCCAGCAGCCCCGGCCCACGCACAGATACGCAGTATTTT.

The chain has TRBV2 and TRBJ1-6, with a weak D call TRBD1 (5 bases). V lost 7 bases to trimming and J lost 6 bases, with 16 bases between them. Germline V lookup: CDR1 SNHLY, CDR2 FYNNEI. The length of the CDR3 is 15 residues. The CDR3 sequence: CASNPTEIFNSPLHF. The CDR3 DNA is TGTGCCAGCAACCCGACAGAAATCTTTAATTCACCCCTCCACTTT.

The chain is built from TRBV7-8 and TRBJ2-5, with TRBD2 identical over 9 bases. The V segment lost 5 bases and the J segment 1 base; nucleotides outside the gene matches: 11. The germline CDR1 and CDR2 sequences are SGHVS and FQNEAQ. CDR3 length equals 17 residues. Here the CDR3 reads CASSRIGSGRFQETQYF. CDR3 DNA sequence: TGTGCCAGCAGCCGCATCGGGAGCGGGAGGTTCCAAGAGACCCAGTACTTC. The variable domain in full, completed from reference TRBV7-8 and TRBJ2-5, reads GAGVSQSPRYKVAKRGQDVALRCDPISGHVSLFWYQQALGQGPEFLTYFQNEAQLDKSGLPSDRFFAERPEGSVSTLKIQRTQQEDSAVYLCASSRIGSGRFQETQYFGPGTRLLVL.

The CDR3, as DNA: TGTGCCAGCAGCCTCGACGGGTGGAATCAGCCCCAGCATTTT. This encodes CASSLDGWNQPQHF. The V and J genes are TRBV7-8 and TRBJ1-5; D remains ambiguous. This CDR3 contains 14 residues. The germline CDR1 and CDR2 sequences are SGHVS and FQNEAQ. Trimming removed 5 bases at V and 4 bases at J, with 12 bases between.

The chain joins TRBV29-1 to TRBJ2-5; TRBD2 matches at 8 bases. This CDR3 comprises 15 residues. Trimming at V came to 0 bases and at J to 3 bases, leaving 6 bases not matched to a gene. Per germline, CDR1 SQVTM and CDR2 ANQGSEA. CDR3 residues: CSVEDPSGRKETQYF. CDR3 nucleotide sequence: TGCAGCGTTGAAGATCCCAGCGGGAGAAAAGAGACCCAGTACTTC.

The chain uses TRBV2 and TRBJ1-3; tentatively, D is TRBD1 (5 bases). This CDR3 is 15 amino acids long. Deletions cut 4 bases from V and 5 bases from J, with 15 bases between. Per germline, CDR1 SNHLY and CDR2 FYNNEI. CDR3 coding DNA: TGTGCCAGCAGTGTCCTCCCGGGGGATAGAAACACCATATATTTT. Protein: CASSVLPGDRNTIYF.

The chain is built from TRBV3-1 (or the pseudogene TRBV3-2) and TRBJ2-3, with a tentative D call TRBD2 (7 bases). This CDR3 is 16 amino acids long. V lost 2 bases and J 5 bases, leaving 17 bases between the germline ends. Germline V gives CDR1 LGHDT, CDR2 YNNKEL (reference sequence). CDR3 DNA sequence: TGTGCCAGCAGCCAACGCTCGGGGGGCGGTGGAGATACGCAGTATTTT. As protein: CASSQRSGGGGDTQYF.

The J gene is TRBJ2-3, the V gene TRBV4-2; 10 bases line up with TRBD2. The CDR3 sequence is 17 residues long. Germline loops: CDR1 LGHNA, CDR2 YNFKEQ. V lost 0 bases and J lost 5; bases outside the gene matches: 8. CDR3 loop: CASSQEGAGGRRDTQYF. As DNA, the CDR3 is TGTGCCAGCAGCCAAGAGGGAGCGGGGGGGCGTAGAGATACGCAGTATTTT.

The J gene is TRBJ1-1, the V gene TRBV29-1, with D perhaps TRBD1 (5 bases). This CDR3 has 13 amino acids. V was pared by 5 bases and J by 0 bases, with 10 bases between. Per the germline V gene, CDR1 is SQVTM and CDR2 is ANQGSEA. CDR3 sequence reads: CSVLLGVNTEAFF. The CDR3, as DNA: TGCAGCGTTCTATTGGGGGTGAACACTGAAGCTTTCTTT.

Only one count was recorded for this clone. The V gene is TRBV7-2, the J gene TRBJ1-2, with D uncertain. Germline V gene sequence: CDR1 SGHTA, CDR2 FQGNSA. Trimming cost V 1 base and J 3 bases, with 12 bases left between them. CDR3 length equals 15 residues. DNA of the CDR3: TGTGCCAGCAGCTTAGGAGGCACCCCGTACTATGGCTACACCTTC. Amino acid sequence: CASSLGGTPYYGYTF.

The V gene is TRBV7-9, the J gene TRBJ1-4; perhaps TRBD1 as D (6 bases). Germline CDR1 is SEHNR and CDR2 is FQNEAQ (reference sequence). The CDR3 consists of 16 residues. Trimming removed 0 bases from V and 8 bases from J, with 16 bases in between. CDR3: CASSLALRGDGEKLFF. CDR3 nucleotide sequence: TGTGCCAGCAGCTTAGCGCTCAGGGGAGATGGCGAAAAACTGTTTTTT.

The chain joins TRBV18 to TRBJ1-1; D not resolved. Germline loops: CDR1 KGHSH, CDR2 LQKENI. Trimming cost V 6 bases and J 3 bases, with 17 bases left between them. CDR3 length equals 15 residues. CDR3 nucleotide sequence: TGTGCCAGCTCTCCCCTCGCACGGCAGGACACTGAAGCTTTCTTT. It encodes CASSPLARQDTEAFF.

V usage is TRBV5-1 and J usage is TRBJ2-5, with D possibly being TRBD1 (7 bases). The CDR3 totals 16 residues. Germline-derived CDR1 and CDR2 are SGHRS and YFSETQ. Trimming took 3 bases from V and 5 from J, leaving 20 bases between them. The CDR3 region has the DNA TGCGCCAGCAGCTCCGGAGGGGGCCCCCCGGGGGAGACCCAGTACTTC. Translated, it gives CASSSGGGPPGETQYF.

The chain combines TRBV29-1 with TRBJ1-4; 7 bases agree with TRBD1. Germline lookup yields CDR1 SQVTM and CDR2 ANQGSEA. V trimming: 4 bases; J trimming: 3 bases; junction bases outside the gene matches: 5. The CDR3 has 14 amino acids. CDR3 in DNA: TGCAGCGTTGCTGGGGGGACAGCTAATGAAAAACTGTTTTTT. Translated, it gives CSVAGGTANEKLFF. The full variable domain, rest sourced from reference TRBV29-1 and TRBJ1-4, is SAVISQKPSRDICQRGTSLTIQCQVDSQVTMMFWYRQQPGQSLTLIATANQGSEATYESGFVIDKFPISRPNLTFSTLTVSNMSPEDSSIYLCSVAGGTANEKLFFGSGTQLSVL.

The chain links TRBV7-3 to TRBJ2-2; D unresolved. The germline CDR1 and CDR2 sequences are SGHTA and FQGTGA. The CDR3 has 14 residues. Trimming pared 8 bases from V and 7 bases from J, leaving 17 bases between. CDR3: CASSSGALGGELFF. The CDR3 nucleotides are TGTGCCAGCTCATCCGGAGCCCTCGGCGGGGAGCTGTTTTTT.

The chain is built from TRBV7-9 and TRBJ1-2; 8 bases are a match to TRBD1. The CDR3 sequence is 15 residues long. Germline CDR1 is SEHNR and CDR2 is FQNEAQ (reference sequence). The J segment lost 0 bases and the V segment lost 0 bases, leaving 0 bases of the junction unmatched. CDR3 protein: CASSLADRANYGYTF. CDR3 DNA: TGTGCCAGCAGCTTAGCGGACAGGGCTAACTATGGCTACACCTTC.